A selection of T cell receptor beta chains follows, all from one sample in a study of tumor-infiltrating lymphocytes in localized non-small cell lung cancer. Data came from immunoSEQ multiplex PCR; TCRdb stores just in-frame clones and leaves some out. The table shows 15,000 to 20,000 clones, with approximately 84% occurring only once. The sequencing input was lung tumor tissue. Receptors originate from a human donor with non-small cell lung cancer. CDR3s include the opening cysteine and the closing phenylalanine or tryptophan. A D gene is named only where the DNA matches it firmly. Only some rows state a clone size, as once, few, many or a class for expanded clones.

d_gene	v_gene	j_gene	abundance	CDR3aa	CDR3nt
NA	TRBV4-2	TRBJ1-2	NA	CASSWGAGYGYTF	TGTGCCAGCAGCTGGGGGGCCGGCTATGGCTACACCTTC
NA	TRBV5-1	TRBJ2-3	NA	CASSLGGDWTDTQYF	TGCGCCAGCAGCTTGGGCGGGGACTGGACAGATACGCAGTATTTT
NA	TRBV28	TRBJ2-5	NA	CACGGGETQYF	TGTGCCTGTGGAGGGGGAGAGACCCAGTACTTC
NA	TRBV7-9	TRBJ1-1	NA	CASRRTLTEAFF	TGTGCCAGCAGACGGACACTAACTGAAGCTTTCTTT
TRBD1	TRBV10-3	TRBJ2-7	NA	CAISEFGQGINEQYF	TGTGCCATCAGTGAGTTCGGACAGGGGATTAACGAGCAGTACTTC
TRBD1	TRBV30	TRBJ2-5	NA	CALSDRGQETQYF	TGTGCCCTCTCGGACAGGGGTCAAGAGACCCAGTACTTC
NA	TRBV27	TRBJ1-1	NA	CASGWFANTEAFF	TGTGCTTCGGGTTGGTTTGCGAACACTGAAGCTTTCTTT
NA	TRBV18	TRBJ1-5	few	CASSRVGTIGQPQHF	TGTGCCAGCTCACGGGTTGGGACAATTGGTCAGCCCCAGCATTTT
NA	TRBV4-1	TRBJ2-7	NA	CASSQGRASEQYF	TGCGCCAGCAGCCAAGGCAGGGCGAGCGAGCAGTACTTC
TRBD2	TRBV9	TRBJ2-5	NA	CASSGRDYQETQYF	TGTGCCAGCAGCGGACGGGACTATCAAGAGACCCAGTACTTC
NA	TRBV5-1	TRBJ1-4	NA	CASSLEGSSTNEKLFF	TGCGCCAGCAGCTTGGAAGGCAGCTCGACTAATGAAAAACTGTTTTTT
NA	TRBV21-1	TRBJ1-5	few	CASSKILGNLRAQPQHF	TGTGCCAGCAGCAAAATCTTGGGGAATTTGAGGGCTCAGCCCCAGCATTTT
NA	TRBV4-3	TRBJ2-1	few	CASSQGRGNEQFF	TGCGCCAGCAGCCAAGGCCGGGGAAATGAGCAGTTCTTC
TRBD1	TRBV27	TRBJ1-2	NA	CASSLSRGGADGYTF	TGTGCCAGCAGTTTATCAAGAGGGGGCGCCGATGGCTACACCTTC
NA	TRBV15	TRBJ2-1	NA	CATSREPGGGDEQFF	TGTGCCACCAGCAGAGAACCGGGGGGCGGCGATGAGCAGTTCTTC
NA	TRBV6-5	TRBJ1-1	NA	CASSWDVMGRTEAFF	TGTGCCAGCAGTTGGGACGTGATGGGACGCACTGAAGCTTTCTTT
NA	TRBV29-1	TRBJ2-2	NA	CSALQGLITGELFF	TGCAGCGCCCTTCAGGGGCTTATTACCGGGGAGCTGTTTTTT
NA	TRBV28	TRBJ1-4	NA	CASSWGPRMGEKLFF	TGTGCCAGCAGTTGGGGGCCCCGGATGGGTGAAAAACTGTTTTTT
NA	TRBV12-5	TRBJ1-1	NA	CASGLEAQNTEAFF	TGTGCTAGTGGTTTGGAGGCCCAAAACACTGAAGCTTTCTTT
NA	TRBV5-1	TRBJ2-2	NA	CASSLAFSTGELFF	TGCGCCAGCAGCTTGGCCTTCAGTACCGGGGAGCTGTTTTTT
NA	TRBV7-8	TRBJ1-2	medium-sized	CASSLVNRDNYGYTF	TGTGCCAGCAGCTTAGTAAATAGGGATAACTATGGCTACACCTTC
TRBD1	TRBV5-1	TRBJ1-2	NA	CASSPSSGTGGGYTF	TGCGCCAGCAGCCCGAGTTCGGGGACAGGCGGCGGCTACACCTTC
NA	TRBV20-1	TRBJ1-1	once	CSAPRGTEAFF	TGCAGTGCCCCGAGGGGGACTGAAGCTTTCTTT
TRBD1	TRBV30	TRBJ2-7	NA	CAWSGTAYEQYF	TGTGCCTGGAGCGGGACAGCCTACGAGCAGTACTTC
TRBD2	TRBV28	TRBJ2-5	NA	CATSGGFRETQYF	TGTGCTACTAGCGGGGGGTTCCGTGAGACCCAGTACTTC
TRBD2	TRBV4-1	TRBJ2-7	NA	CASSQGWASGKSEQYF	TGCGCCAGCAGCCAAGGTTGGGCTAGCGGGAAATCTGAGCAGTACTTC
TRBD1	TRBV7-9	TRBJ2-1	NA	CASSLGAGGPSFSYNEQFF	TGTGCCAGCAGCTTAGGGGCAGGGGGCCCATCCTTCTCCTACAATGAGCAGTTCTTC
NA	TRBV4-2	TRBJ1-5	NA	CASSLEGGNNQPQHF	TGTGCCAGCAGCCTTGAGGGAGGGAACAATCAGCCCCAGCATTTT
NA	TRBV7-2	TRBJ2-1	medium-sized	CASSLIGNYNEQFF	TGTGCCAGCAGCCTTATTGGGAACTACAATGAGCAGTTCTTC
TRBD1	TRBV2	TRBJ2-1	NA	CASNRDRPYNEQFF	TGTGCCAGCAACCGGGACAGACCCTACAATGAGCAGTTCTTC
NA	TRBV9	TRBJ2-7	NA	CASSFSPGASTYEQYF	TGTGCCAGCAGCTTCTCCCCGGGGGCCAGCACCTACGAGCAGTACTTC
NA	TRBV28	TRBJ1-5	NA	CAITEGRFDQPQHF	TGTGCCATCACGGAGGGGCGGTTCGATCAGCCCCAGCATTTT
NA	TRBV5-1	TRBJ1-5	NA	CASSFRRRYSNQPQHF	TGCGCCAGCAGCTTCCGGCGGCGCTATAGCAATCAGCCCCAGCATTTT
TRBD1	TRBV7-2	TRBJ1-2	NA	CASSLDYRQGVGYTF	TGTGCCAGCAGCTTAGACTACAGACAGGGAGTTGGCTACACCTTC
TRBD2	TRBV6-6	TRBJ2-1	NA	CASSKGLALYNEQFF	TGTGCCAGCAGCAAGGGACTAGCGCTTTACAATGAGCAGTTCTTC
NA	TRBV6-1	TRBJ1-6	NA	CASMITWGGVSPLHF	TGTGCCAGCATGATCACGTGGGGAGGGGTTTCACCCCTCCACTTT
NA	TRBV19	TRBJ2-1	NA	CASSPMSWRTYNEQFF	TGTGCCAGTAGTCCTATGTCCTGGCGGACGTACAATGAGCAGTTCTTC
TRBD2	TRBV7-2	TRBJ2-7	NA	CASSFSGRASYEQYF	TGTGCCAGCAGCTTTAGCGGGAGGGCTTCCTACGAGCAGTACTTC
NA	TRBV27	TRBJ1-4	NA	CASSLAPATNEKLFF	TGTGCCAGCAGTTTAGCACCAGCAACTAATGAAAAACTGTTTTTT
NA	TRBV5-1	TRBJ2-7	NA	CASSKREISYEQYF	TGCGCCAGCAGTAAAAGGGAAATCTCCTACGAGCAGTACTTC
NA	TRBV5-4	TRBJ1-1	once	CASSFLGARARAEAFF	TGTGCCAGCAGCTTTTTGGGGGCGCGTGCGAGGGCTGAAGCTTTCTTT
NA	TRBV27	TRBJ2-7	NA	CASSAGTHYEQYF	TGTGCCAGCAGTGCCGGGACACACTACGAGCAGTACTTC
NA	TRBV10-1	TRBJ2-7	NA	CASSERRDLVLYF	TGCGCCAGCAGTGAACGTCGGGACTTGGTCCTGTACTTC
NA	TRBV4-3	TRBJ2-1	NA	CASSQGRGNEQFF	TGCGCCAGCAGCCAAGGAAGGGGGAATGAGCAGTTCTTC
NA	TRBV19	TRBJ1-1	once	CATRPPGGGTEAFF	TGTGCCACCCGCCCCCCGGGCGGAGGCACTGAAGCTTTCTTT
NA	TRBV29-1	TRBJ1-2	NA	CSVVWSYPADYGYTF	TGCAGCGTTGTCTGGTCCTACCCTGCGGACTATGGCTACACCTTC